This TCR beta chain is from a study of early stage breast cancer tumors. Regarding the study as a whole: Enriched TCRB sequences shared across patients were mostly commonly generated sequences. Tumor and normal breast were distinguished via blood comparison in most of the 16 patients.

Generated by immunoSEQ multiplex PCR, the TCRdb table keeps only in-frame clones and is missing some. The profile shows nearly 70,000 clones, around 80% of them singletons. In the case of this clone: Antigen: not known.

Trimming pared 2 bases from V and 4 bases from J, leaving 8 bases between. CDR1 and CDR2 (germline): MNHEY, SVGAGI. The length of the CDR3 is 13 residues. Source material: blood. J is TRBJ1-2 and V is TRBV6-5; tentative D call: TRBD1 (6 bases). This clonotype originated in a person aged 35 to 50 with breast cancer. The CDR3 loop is CASSYGTSYGYTF. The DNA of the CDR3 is TGTGCCAGCAGTTACGGGACAAGCTATGGCTACACCTTC.